This paragraph reports one TCR beta chain. Antigen unknown. TCR cDNA was made by 5'RACE template switching, adding a universal primer site and UMIs. One entry per CDR3 protein results from TCRdb running MiXCR on the 5' RACE reads. Of roughly 99,000 distinct CDR3 sequences listed, around 5.8% are singletons. This entry is derived from a study of T cells after yellow fever vaccination. Study-level results: Contamination by abundant bulk-population clonotypes could be present in FACS-sorted repertoires. The CD4 compartment and the CD8 compartment contained a small share of clonotypes in common. Faster peaking, at day 5 versus 15, marked a secondary response that was weaker.

The length of the CDR3 is 15 residues. V was clipped by 2 bases and J by 10 bases; unmatched bases: 7. The rearrangement joins TRBV23-1 to TRBJ2-2; 10 positions agree with TRBD1. TRBV23-1 is given ORF status, its function remaining uncertain. The source was CD8+ T cells sorted from PBMCs, collected 10 days after the yellow fever booster vaccination. This TCR was sampled from a man aged 18 to 29 who received the YFV17D yellow fever vaccine. Here the CDR3 reads CASSQLRDRGKELFF. The CDR3 region has the DNA TGCGCCAGCAGTCAACTTCGGGACAGGGGCAAGGAGCTGTTTTTT.